This TCR beta chain originates from a study of blood T cell repertoires in COVID-19. Study overall: Sites across the United States, Italy and Spain contributed samples from acute and convalescent COVID-19.

Enrolled through a virtual design, the participants were between roughly 18 and 90 years of age and came from some 25 US areas. Method: immunoSEQ multiplex PCR; TCRdb's copy keeps in-frame clones and lacks some. Among 280,000 or so clones listed, approximately 85% were seen once. The sequenced sample was PBMCs or T cells enriched from blood (not recorded which). The sequence was collected from a man aged 30 to 45 who had recovered from COVID-19.

This chain's CDR3 is CASSPPGGGAGEQYF. The CDR3 DNA reads TGTGCCAGCAGCCCCCCTGGCGGGGGGGCCGGCGAGCAGTACTTC. The chain recombines TRBV9 with TRBJ2-7, with TRBD2 identical over 9 bases. V lost 4 bases, J lost 6 bases, and 11 bases stayed unmatched. Germline lookup yields CDR1 SGDLS and CDR2 YYNGEE. The CDR3 contains 15 residues. Filled out from reference TRBV9 and TRBJ2-7, the complete variable domain reads DSGVTQTPKHLITATGQRVTLRCSPRSGDLSVYWYQQSLDQGLQFLIQYYNGEERAKGNILERFSAQQFPDLHSELNLSSLELGDSALYFCASSPPGGGAGEQYFGPGTRLTVT.